The clone carrying this T cell receptor (beta chain) was seen just once. Its antigen is as yet unknown. Other DNA sequences in this specimen translate into the identical CDR3. Donors comprised healthy HIV-negative adults lacking recent acute infections or vaccinations. Nashville, Tennessee was home to all donors, each a Caucasian adult. This sample stems from a study of shared clonotypes between healthy human individuals. Looking at the study overall: Each donor's CD4 naive and CD4 memory cells filled three plates apiece, CD8 naive two, and CD8 memory one.

Profiling relied on immunoSEQ multiplex PCR, and the TCRdb table lists in-frame clones only, not all of them. The data show 800,000 to 1,200,000 clones, approximately 78% seen once. The CDR3 is made up of 16 amino acids. The germline V gene encodes CDR1 MNHEY and CDR2 SMNVEV (reference sequence). The V segment lost 0 bases and the J segment 2 bases; nucleotides outside the gene matches: 3. Study results and limitations: Blood was the sole source, and tissue repertoires probably differ.

The receptor's source is a man between 18 and 35 years old in good health. Some clones in this sample may be carry-over from other donors' samples. What was sequenced was memory CD4+ T cells from PBMCs. The subset was: CD45RA-negative fraction. The chain recombines TRBV27 with TRBJ2-7, with TRBD2 identical over 11 bases. CDR3 DNA sequence: TGTGCCAGCAGTTTATCTTTAGCGGGAGGGACCTACGAGCAGTACTTC. It encodes CASSLSLAGGTYEQYF.